Listed here are 30 T cell receptor beta chains from one sample, sequenced in a study of CD8 T cells in Susac syndrome. RNA, at about 0.45 to 1 ug, was reverse transcribed with random hexamers. TCRdb fed the immunoSEQ multiplex PCR reads into MiXCR, producing one record per CDR3 protein. The sample includes about 190,000 distinct CDR3 sequences, 95% seen only once; the top ten take 0.16%. Sequences were obtained from CD8+ T cells from PBMCs. Receptor source: a human donor with Susac syndrome.

The chain employs TRBV28 and TRBJ2-1, with D uncertain. The CDR3 extends over 12 amino acids. Germline assignment: CDR1 MDHEN and CDR2 SYDVKM. Trimming stripped 4 bases from V and 8 bases from J, with 9 bases between. CDR3 region: CASSSPADEQFF. DNA for the CDR3: TGTGCCAGCAGTTCCCCCGCGGATGAGCAGTTCTTC.

The chain recombines TRBV30 with TRBJ1-3, with D perhaps TRBD1 (6 bases). Germline-derived CDR1 and CDR2 are GTSNPN and SVGIG (reference sequence). This CDR3 region has 13 residues. V lost 8 bases to trimming and J lost 2 bases, with 13 bases between them. The CDR3, as DNA: TGTGCCACCCGGACAGCTCCTGGAAACACCATATATTTT. This gives the protein CATRTAPGNTIYF.

V and J are TRBV6-6 and TRBJ2-7, with D unclear. CDR3 length: 14 residues. From germline, CDR1 is MNHNY and CDR2 SVGAGI (reference sequence). The V and J ends lost 0 bases and 3 bases respectively, with 9 bases between them. CDR3 DNA: TGTGCCAGCAGTTACTCTATGGGCGACTACGAGCAGTACTTC. It is translated as CASSYSMGDYEQYF.

The V call is TRBV29-1, the J call TRBJ1-2; no clear D gene. This CDR3 comprises 16 residues. V was trimmed by 0 bases and J by 2 bases, leaving 16 bases between them. Germline-derived CDR1 and CDR2 are SQVTM and ANQGSEA. CDR3 amino acids: CSVEDLVEDLNYGYTF. In nucleotides, the CDR3 is TGCAGCGTTGAAGATCTAGTTGAGGATCTCAACTATGGCTACACCTTC. Full variable domain (remainder filled in from reference TRBV29-1 and TRBJ1-2): SAVISQKPSRDICQRGTSLTIQCQVDSQVTMMFWYRQQPGQSLTLIATANQGSEATYESGFVIDKFPISRPNLTFSTLTVSNMSPEDSSIYLCSVEDLVEDLNYGYTFGSGTRLTVV.

This chain joins TRBV28 and TRBJ1-1; D remains ambiguous. Trimming removed 3 bases at V and 0 bases at J, with 14 bases between. The CDR3 consists of 16 residues. The germline V gene has CDR1 MDHEN and CDR2 SYDVKM. CDR3 nucleotides: TGTGCCAGCAGTTTGGGTAGCAGCCTAATGAACACTGAAGCTTTCTTT. This gives the protein CASSLGSSLMNTEAFF.

This sequence joins TRBV29-1 and TRBJ2-2; perhaps TRBD1 as D (6 bases). The CDR3 has 15 residues. The V gene lost 6 bases and the J gene lost 1 base, with 15 bases spanning the gap. Germline values: CDR1 SQVTM, CDR2 ANQGSEA. The CDR3 DNA sequence: TGCAGCGTGGCTAAGGGACACCGGAACACCGGGGAGCTGTTTTTT. As protein: CSVAKGHRNTGELFF.

The V call is TRBV4-1, the J call TRBJ2-5; D is ambiguous. Trimming shortened V by 0 bases and J by 3 bases, and 11 bases separated the two germline ends. This CDR3 has 15 residues. The germline V gene encodes CDR1 MGHRA and CDR2 YSYEKL. The CDR3 DNA reads as TGCGCCAGCAGCCAAGATGAAGTCGGAGAAGAGACCCAGTACTTC. It yields the protein CASSQDEVGEETQYF.

This chain links TRBV20-1 with TRBJ2-5; D possibly corresponds to TRBD2 (5 bases). CDR1 and CDR2 (germline): DFQATT, SNEGSKA (reference sequence). With 2 bases removed from V and 3 bases from J, the gap between germline ends came to 13 bases. The CDR3 has 14 residues. This CDR3 is CSARPRGREETQYF. Here the CDR3 DNA reads TGCAGTGCTAGACCTCGGGGAAGAGAAGAGACCCAGTACTTC.

This chain links TRBV18 with TRBJ2-7; 8 bases map to TRBD1. After removal of 0 bases from V and 3 bases from J, the junction contained 1 base not matched to a gene. This CDR3 is 14 amino acids long. Germline-derived CDR1 and CDR2 are KGHSH and LQKENI. This CDR3 reads CASSPPTGVYEQYF. CDR3 coding DNA: TGTGCCAGCTCACCACCGACAGGGGTCTACGAGCAGTACTTC.

The rearrangement joins TRBV19 to TRBJ2-2; D gene ambiguous. Trimming cost V 5 bases and J 0 bases, with 7 bases left between them. The CDR3 length is 14 residues. Germline assignment: CDR1 LNHDA and CDR2 SQIVND (reference sequence). CDR3 sequence: CASSFTTNTGELFF. The CDR3 region has the DNA TGTGCCAGTAGTTTCACAACGAACACCGGGGAGCTGTTTTTT.

The V and J genes are TRBV2 and TRBJ2-7; 8 bases are a match to TRBD1. V lost 7 bases and J lost 5; bases outside the gene matches: 4. The CDR3 sequence is 12 residues long. Germline values: CDR1 SNHLY, CDR2 FYNNEI. CDR3 nucleotides: TGTGCCAGCACCAGGACAGGGAACGAGCAGTACTTC. Protein product: CASTRTGNEQYF.

The chain is built from TRBV7-3 and TRBJ1-1; no reliable D call. CDR3 length: 15 residues. V lost 2 bases, J lost 3 bases, and 13 bases lay in between. Germline CDR1 SGHTA, CDR2 FQGTGA. The CDR3 nucleotides are TGTGCCAGCAGCTTATATAGGGTATCGGACACTGAAGCTTTCTTT. Translating gives CASSLYRVSDTEAFF.

The chain couples TRBV20-1 to TRBJ2-3, with 8 positions matching TRBD2. The CDR3 is 15 amino acids. V lost 4 bases to trimming and J lost 0 bases; unmatched junction nucleotides: 6. Looked up from germline, CDR1 is DFQATT and CDR2 is SNEGSKA (reference sequence). CDR3 nucleotide sequence: TGCAGTGCTATAACTAGCGGCACTAGCACAGATACGCAGTATTTT. As protein: CSAITSGTSTDTQYF.

The chain recombines TRBV7-8 with TRBJ2-1, with 7 bases lining up with TRBD1. With 5 bases clipped from V and 9 bases from J, the junction kept 4 bases outside the gene matches. Germline CDR1 reads SGHVS; CDR2 reads FQNEAQ. This CDR3 is built from 12 residues. The CDR3 reads CASSVRDSEQFF. CDR3 DNA: TGTGCCAGCAGCGTTCGGGACAGTGAGCAGTTCTTC.

The V call is TRBV11-1, the J call TRBJ2-2; 9 nucleotides agree with TRBD1. CDR3 size: 15 residues. V was clipped by 5 bases and J by 6 bases; unmatched bases: 7. CDR1 and CDR2 from the germline V gene are SGHAT and FQDESV (reference sequence). The CDR3 bases are TGTGCCAGCAGCGAACGGGACAGGGTTTCCGGGGAGCTGTTTTTT. This gives the protein CASSERDRVSGELFF.

This chain uses TRBV6-1 with TRBJ2-1; 8 nucleotides match TRBD1. Germline CDR1 is MNHNS and CDR2 is SASEGT. This CDR3 has 15 residues. V was pared by 3 bases and J by 4 bases, with 5 bases of the junction left unmatched. DNA for the CDR3: TGTGCCAGCAGTGAGACGGACAGGGAGTACAATGAGCAGTTCTTC. Amino acids: CASSETDREYNEQFF.

The rearrangement uses TRBV6-5 and TRBJ1-4; D gene uncertain. The CDR3 is 11 amino acids. V was clipped by 2 bases and J by 7 bases, with 2 bases between them. Germline loops: CDR1 MNHEY, CDR2 SVGAGI. CDR3 coding DNA: TGTGCCAGCAGTTACGCTGAAAAACTGTTTTTT. Encoded protein: CASSYAEKLFF.

The J gene is TRBJ1-5, the V gene TRBV3-1; D is undetermined. V lost 0 bases, J lost 4 bases, and 13 bases lay in between. The CDR3 extends over 16 amino acids. Germline V CDR1 and CDR2: LGHDT, YNNKEL (reference sequence). CDR3 loop: CASSQDYRGLNQPQHF. CDR3 coding DNA: TGTGCCAGCAGCCAAGATTACCGGGGATTAAATCAGCCCCAGCATTTT.

The chain carries TRBV3-1 and TRBJ2-5; maybe TRBD2 (5 bases). CDR1 and CDR2 from the germline V gene are LGHDT and YNNKEL (reference sequence). Between the trimmed V and J ends, which lost 5 bases and 4 bases, there was a span of 23 bases. The CDR3 has 17 amino acids. The CDR3 loop reads CASSSPSSGSSGETQYF. CDR3 DNA: TGTGCCAGCAGCTCTCCCTCGAGCGGAAGCAGCGGAGAGACCCAGTACTTC.

The chain is built from TRBV4-1 and TRBJ2-7, with 11 bases fitting TRBD2. V lost 3 bases, J lost 2 bases, and 6 bases stayed unmatched. The CDR3 spans 16 residues. Germline values: CDR1 MGHRA, CDR2 YSYEKL. The CDR3 nucleotides are TGCGCCAGCAGCCATTCCCCGACTAGCGGGACCTACGAGCAGTACTTC. It specifies CASSHSPTSGTYEQYF.

The rearrangement uses TRBV30 and TRBJ1-4; no definite D call. V gave up 2 bases and J gave up 5 bases, with 9 bases separating them. The germline V gene encodes CDR1 GTSNPN and CDR2 SVGIG (reference sequence). The CDR3 extends over 13 amino acids. Here the CDR3 reads CAWSFGLNEKLFF. DNA of the CDR3: TGTGCCTGGAGTTTTGGCCTAAATGAAAAACTGTTTTTT.

The chain is built from TRBV13 and TRBJ2-2; 8 nucleotides match TRBD1. J lost 7 bases, V lost 0 bases, and 10 bases had no gene match. This CDR3 has 17 residues. Germline V CDR1 and CDR2: PRHDT, FYEKMQ (reference sequence). Here the CDR3 reads CASSLGQGAGFNGELFF. The CDR3, as DNA: TGTGCCAGCAGCTTAGGCCAGGGGGCTGGATTCAACGGGGAGCTGTTTTTT.

The gene calls are TRBV9 and TRBJ1-2; 11 bases align to TRBD1. V trimming: 3 bases; J trimming: 4 bases; junction bases outside the gene matches: 8. The CDR3 spans 16 residues. Per germline, CDR1 SGDLS and CDR2 YYNGEE. The CDR3 DNA reads as TGTGCCAGCAGCGGGGACAGGGGGGACTCTAGCTATGGCTACACCTTC. Amino acid sequence: CASSGDRGDSSYGYTF.

The chain couples TRBV19 to TRBJ1-1; D unclear. CDR3 length: 16 residues. Trimming removed 1 base at V and 0 bases at J, with 12 bases between. Germline V lookup: CDR1 LNHDA, CDR2 SQIVND (reference sequence). In DNA form, the CDR3 reads TGTGCCAGTAGTATAGGGTCACGAAGCTTGAACACTGAAGCTTTCTTT. Its protein is CASSIGSRSLNTEAFF.

J is TRBJ1-1 and V is TRBV20-1; D unresolved. With 3 bases removed from V and 6 bases from J, the gap between germline ends came to 8 bases. CDR1 is DFQATT, CDR2 SNEGSKA, per germline (reference sequence). The CDR3 spans 11 residues. In nucleotides, the CDR3 is TGCAGTGCTAGGGACCATGCTGAAGCTTTCTTT. Translated: CSARDHAEAFF.

This chain links TRBV6-5 with TRBJ2-2; D remains unclear. CDR1 and CDR2 (germline): MNHEY, SVGAGI. V lost 2 bases and J lost 1, with 5 bases in between. CDR3 length: 14 residues. CDR3 coding DNA: TGTGCCAGCAGTTACGGCGAGAACACCGGGGAGCTGTTTTTT. It translates to CASSYGENTGELFF.

This clonotype came up once. The rearrangement joins TRBV5-5 to TRBJ1-2; weak D call: TRBD1 (5 bases). The ends were cut back, 1 base at V and 7 bases at J, with 14 bases in the middle. The CDR3 loop spans 14 amino acids. The germline V gene encodes CDR1 SGHKS and CDR2 YYEKEE (reference sequence). In nucleotides, the CDR3 is TGTGCCAGCAGCTTGAGTCAGGGTGACGCTGGCTACACCTTC. It specifies CASSLSQGDAGYTF.

The chain joins TRBV5-6 to TRBJ2-7; tentatively, D is TRBD1 or TRBD2 (5 bases each). V lost 6 bases, J lost 4 bases, and 11 bases lay in between. This CDR3 is built from 12 residues. CDR1 is SGHDT, CDR2 YYEEEE, per germline. Here the CDR3 reads CASTIEGYEQYF. The CDR3 coding sequence is TGTGCCAGCACCATAGAGGGGTACGAGCAGTACTTC.

The chain joins TRBV20-1 to TRBJ2-2; D call uncertain. CDR1 is DFQATT, CDR2 SNEGSKA, per germline (reference sequence). V was trimmed by 5 bases and J by 0 bases, leaving 19 bases between them. This CDR3 has 17 amino acids. The CDR3 nucleotides are TGCAGTGCTTCAAAGACTGGCTACGATTCGAACACCGGGGAGCTGTTTTTT. Translating it yields CSASKTGYDSNTGELFF.

The rearrangement links TRBV27 to TRBJ2-3; D is possibly TRBD2 (6 bases). Germline CDR1 MNHEY, CDR2 SMNVEV (reference sequence). The CDR3 runs 18 residues. V dropped 5 bases and J dropped 2 bases, with 23 bases sitting between them. CDR3 bases: TGTGCCAGCAGTCCCCCCTGGAGGGCTCAGACCCACACAGATACGCAGTATTTT. The encoded protein is CASSPPWRAQTHTDTQYF.